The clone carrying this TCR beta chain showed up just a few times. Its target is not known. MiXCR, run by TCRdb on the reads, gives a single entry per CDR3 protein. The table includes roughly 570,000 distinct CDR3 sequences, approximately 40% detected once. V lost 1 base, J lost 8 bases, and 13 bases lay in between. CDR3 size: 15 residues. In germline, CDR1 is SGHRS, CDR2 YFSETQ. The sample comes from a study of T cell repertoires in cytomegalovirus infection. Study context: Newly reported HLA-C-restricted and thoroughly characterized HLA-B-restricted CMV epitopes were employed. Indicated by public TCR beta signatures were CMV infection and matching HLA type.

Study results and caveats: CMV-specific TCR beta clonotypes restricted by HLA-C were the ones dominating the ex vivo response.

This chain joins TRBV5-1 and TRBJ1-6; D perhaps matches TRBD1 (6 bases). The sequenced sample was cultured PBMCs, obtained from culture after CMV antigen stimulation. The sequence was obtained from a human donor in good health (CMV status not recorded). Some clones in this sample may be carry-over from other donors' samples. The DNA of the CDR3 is TGCGCCAGCAGCTTGTCAGGGGTATCTTATTCACCCCTCCACTTT. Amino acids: CASSLSGVSYSPLHF.